This paragraph covers one T cell receptor beta chain sequence. V was clipped by 3 bases and J by 7 bases, with 13 bases between them. Germline loops: CDR1 SGDLS, CDR2 YYNGEE. The CDR3 sequence is 13 residues long. This specimen belongs to a study of shared clonotypes between healthy human individuals. Execution of the assay was at deep level. Unsorted PBMC samples were amplified in replicate PCRs containing approximately 300 ng DNA, about 30,000 T cell genomes. Ten immunoSEQ deep assay plates served to sequence unsorted PBMC DNA. Original data processing: ImmunoSEQ yielded junction-only sequences lacking quality scores, so filtering differed. Data came from immunoSEQ multiplex PCR; TCRdb stores just in-frame clones and leaves some out. Clone size and V and J calls were adopted from that table, with D and trimming inferred from the DNA. The top ten clones hold under 15% of a sample with about 480,000 clones, over 60% of them seen once.

The TCR was taken from a woman between 35 and 50 years old in good health. Some clones in this sample may be carry-over from other donors' samples. The chain is built from TRBV9 and TRBJ1-2, with D perhaps matching TRBD1 (5 bases). The sequenced sample consisted of PBMCs. The CDR3 nucleotides are TGTGCCAGCAGCGCCTATCCGGGGCGTGGCTACACCTTC. Residues: CASSAYPGRGYTF.